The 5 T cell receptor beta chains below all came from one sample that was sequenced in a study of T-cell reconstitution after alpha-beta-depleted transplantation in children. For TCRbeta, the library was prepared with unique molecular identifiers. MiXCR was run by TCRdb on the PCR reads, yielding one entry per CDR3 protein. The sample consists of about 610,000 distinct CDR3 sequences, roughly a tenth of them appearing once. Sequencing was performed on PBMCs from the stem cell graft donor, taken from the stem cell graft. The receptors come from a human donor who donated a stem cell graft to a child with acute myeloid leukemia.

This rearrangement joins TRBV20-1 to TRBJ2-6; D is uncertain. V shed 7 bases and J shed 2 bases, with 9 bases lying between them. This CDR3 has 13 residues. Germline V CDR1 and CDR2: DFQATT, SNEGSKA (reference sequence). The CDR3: CSERAPGANVLTF. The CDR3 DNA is TGCAGTGAAAGGGCTCCTGGGGCCAACGTCCTGACTTTC.

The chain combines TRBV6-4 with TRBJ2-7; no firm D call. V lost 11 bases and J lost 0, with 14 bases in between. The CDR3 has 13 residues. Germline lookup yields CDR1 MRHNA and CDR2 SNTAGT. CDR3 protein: CAGAFRVSYEQYF. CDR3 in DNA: TGTGCCGGAGCCTTCCGGGTCTCCTACGAGCAGTACTTC.

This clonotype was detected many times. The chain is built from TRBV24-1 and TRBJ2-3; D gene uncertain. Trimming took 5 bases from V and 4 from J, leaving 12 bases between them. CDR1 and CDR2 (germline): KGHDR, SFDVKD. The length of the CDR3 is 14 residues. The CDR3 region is CATSGQQFPDTQYF. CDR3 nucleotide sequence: TGTGCCACCAGTGGTCAACAGTTCCCAGATACGCAGTATTTT.

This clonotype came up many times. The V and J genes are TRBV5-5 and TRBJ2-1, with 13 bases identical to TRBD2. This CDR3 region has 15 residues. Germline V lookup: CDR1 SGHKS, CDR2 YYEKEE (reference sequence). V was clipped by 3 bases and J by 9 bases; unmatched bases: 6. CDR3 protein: CASSSRLAGGSEQFF. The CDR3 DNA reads TGTGCCAGCAGCTCCCGACTAGCGGGAGGCAGTGAGCAGTTCTTC.

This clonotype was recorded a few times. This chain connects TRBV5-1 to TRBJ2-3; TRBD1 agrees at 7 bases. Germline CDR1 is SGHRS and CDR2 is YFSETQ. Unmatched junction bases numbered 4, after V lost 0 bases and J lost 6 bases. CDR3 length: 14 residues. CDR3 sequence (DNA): TGCGCCAGCAGCTTGGAGGGGGCATTGGATACGCAGTATTTT. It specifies CASSLEGALDTQYF.